Listed here are 3 T cell receptor beta chains from one sample, sequenced in a study of blood T cell repertoires in COVID-19. Produced via immunoSEQ multiplex PCR; TCRdb's table is partial and in-frame only. The sample has about 490,000 clones, over 75% seen once. Source material: peripheral blood. These receptor sequences come from a human donor in a cohort sampled during active COVID-19.

This CDR3 reads CASSRNPDTQPQHF. CDR3 DNA: TGTGCCAGCTCTCGGAACCCAGACACTCAGCCCCAGCATTTT. The V and J genes are TRBV18 and TRBJ1-5; no clear D. V shed 6 bases and J shed 6 bases, with 15 bases lying between them. The CDR3 loop spans 14 amino acids. CDR1 is KGHSH, CDR2 LQKENI, per germline.

CDR3 coding DNA: TGTGCCAGCAGCTCCGGGACAGGGGGCAATCAGCCCCAGCATTTT. Translated, it gives CASSSGTGGNQPQHF. The chain combines TRBV7-2 with TRBJ1-5; 10 nucleotides match TRBD1. This CDR3 is built from 15 residues. J was trimmed by 2 bases and V by 4 bases; bases with no gene match: 2. Germline V gene lookup returns CDR1 SGHTA and CDR2 FQGNSA.

The chain joins TRBV9 to TRBJ2-2, with 7 bases identical to TRBD1. This CDR3 contains 16 residues. Germline CDR1 SGDLS, CDR2 YYNGEE. With 3 bases clipped from V and 0 bases from J, the junction kept 5 bases outside the gene matches. CDR3 region: CASSETGTANTGELFF. The DNA of the CDR3 is TGTGCCAGCAGCGAAACCGGGACAGCGAACACCGGGGAGCTGTTTTTT.